This T cell receptor (beta chain) stems from a study of CD8+ T cells in alopecia areata. Overall study context: A 6-month off-drug phase came after tofacitinib, which had lasted 6 to 18 months.

CDR3 size: 15 residues. Trimming cost V 9 bases and J 0 bases, with 13 bases left between them. The germline CDR1 and CDR2 sequences are SGHRS and YFSETQ. Isolated RNA was reverse transcribed into cDNA used as the sequencing template. Profiled with immunoSEQ multiplex PCR; TCRdb holds only in-frame clones, not every one. Of 250,000 to 350,000 clones listed, 60% are singletons. The treatment denotes: oral pan-JAK inhibitor, 5-10 mg twice daily. This sequence was found in a human donor with alopecia areata. The sequencing here drew on CD4+ T cells sorted from blood, taken at week 52, from a patient treated with tofacitinib. V and J are TRBV5-1 and TRBJ2-6; tentatively, D is TRBD2 (5 bases). The CDR3 here is CATGIGHSGANVLTF. DNA of the CDR3: TGCGCCACCGGGATAGGGCACTCTGGGGCCAACGTCCTGACTTTC.